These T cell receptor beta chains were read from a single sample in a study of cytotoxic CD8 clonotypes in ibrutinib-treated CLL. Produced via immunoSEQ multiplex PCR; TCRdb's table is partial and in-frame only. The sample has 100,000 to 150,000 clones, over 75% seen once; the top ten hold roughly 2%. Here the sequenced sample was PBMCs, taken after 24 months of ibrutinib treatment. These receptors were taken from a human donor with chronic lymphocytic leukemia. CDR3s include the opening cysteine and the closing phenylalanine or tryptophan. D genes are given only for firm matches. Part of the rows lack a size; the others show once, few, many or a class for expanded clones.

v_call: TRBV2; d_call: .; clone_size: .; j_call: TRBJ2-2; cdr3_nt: TGTGCCAGCAGTGGACTACGGAACACCGGGGAGCTGTTTTTT; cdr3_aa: CASSGLRNTGELFF
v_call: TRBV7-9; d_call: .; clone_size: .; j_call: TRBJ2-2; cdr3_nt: TGTGCCAGCAGCTCGTACAGTTTCGGGGAGCTGTTTTTT; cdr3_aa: CASSSYSFGELFF
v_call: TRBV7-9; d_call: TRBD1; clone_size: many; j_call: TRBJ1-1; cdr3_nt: TGTGCCAGCAGCGTGGGACAGGGGGTCACTGAAGCTTTCTTT; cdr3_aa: CASSVGQGVTEAFF
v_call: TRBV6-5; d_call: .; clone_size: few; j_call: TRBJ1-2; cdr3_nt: TGTGCCAGCACCGATAGGTATGGCTACACCTTC; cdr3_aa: CASTDRYGYTF
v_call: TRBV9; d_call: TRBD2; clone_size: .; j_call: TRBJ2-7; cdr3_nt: TGTGCCAGCAGCGTAGGTTTGTCTAGCGGGGGGCTAATCTTC; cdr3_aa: CASSVGLSSGGLIF
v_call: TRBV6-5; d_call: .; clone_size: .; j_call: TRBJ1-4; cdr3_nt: TGTGCCAGCAGTTCCGGGACCCTTAATGAAAAACTGTTTTTT; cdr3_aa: CASSSGTLNEKLFF
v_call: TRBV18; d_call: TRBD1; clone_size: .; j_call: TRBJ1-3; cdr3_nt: TGTGCCAGCTCACCCCGGGACAGAGGTTCAGGAAACACCATATATTTT; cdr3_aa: CASSPRDRGSGNTIYF
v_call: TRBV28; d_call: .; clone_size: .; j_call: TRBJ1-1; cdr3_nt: TGTGCCAGCCTAACGAACACTGAAGCTTTCTTT; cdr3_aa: CASLTNTEAFF
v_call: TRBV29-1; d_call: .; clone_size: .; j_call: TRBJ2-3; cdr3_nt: TGCAGCGTCGACGGGGGCGGGGGCCCTGGCACAGATACGCAGTATTTT; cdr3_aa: CSVDGGGGPGTDTQYF
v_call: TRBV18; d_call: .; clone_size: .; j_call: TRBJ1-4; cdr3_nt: TGTGCCAGCTCACGGGGCAGGTGGCAGATAAATGAAAAACTGTTTTTT; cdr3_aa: CASSRGRWQINEKLFF
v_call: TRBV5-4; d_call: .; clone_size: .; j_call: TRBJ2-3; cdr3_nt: TGTGCCAGCAGCGTCCTCCCTTCAGATACGCAGTATTTT; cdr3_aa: CASSVLPSDTQYF
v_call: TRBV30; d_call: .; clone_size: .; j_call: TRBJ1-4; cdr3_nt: TGTGCCTGGAGTGGGGAGGTCGGGGGACGGCTGTTTTTT; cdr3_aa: CAWSGEVGGRLFF
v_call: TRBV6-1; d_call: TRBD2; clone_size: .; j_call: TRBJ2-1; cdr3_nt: TGTGCCAGCAGCACACGGGGGGACAATGAGCAGTTCTTC; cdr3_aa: CASSTRGDNEQFF
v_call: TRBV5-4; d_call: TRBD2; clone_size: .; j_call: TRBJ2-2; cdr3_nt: TGTGCCAGCAGCTTGGGCGGGCCTAGCGGGGGGGAGCTGTTTTTT; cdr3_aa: CASSLGGPSGGELFF
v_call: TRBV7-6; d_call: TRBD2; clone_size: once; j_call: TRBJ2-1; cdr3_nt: TGTGCCAGCAGCTTAGCCGGGACTAGGGGGTACAATGAGCAGTTCTTC; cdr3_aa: CASSLAGTRGYNEQFF
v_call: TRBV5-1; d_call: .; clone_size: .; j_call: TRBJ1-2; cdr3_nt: TGCGCCAGCAGCTTAAACGACCCCAACTATGGCTACACCTTC; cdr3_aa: CASSLNDPNYGYTF
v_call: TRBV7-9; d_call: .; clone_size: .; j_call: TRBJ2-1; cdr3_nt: TGTGCCAGCAGCCAAACAAACAATGAGCAGTTCTTC; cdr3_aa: CASSQTNNEQFF
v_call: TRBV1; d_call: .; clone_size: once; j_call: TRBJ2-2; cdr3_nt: TGCACCAGCAGCCAAGACCGCGTCGGGACACTGCACACCGGGGAGCTGTTTTTT; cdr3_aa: CTSSQDRVGTLHTGELFF
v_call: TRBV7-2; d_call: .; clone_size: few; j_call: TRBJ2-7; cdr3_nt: TGTGCCAGCAGCTTAGGAGGGGCTTTCTCCGACGAGCAGTACTTC; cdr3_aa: CASSLGGAFSDEQYF
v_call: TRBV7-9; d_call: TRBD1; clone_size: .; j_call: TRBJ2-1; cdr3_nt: TGTGCCAGCAGTCGGGACAGGGACAACTACAATGAGCAGTTCTTC; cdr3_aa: CASSRDRDNYNEQFF
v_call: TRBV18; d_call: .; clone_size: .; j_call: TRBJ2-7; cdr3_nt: TGTGCCAGCTCACAACCGGCACGGGGCACCTACGAGCAGTACTTC; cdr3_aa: CASSQPARGTYEQYF
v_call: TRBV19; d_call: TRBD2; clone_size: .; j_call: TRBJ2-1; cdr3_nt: TGTGCCAGTAGTATAGGGCTAGCGGGGGGGTACAATGAGCAGTTCTTC; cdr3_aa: CASSIGLAGGYNEQFF
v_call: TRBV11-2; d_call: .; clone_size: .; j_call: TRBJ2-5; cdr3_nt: TGTGCCAGCAGCTTCACTCGACAAGAGACCCAGTACTTC; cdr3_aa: CASSFTRQETQYF
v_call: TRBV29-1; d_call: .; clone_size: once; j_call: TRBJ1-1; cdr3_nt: TGCAGCGTTGGTGGGGGTCATTTAGTCGGGAACACTGAAGCTTTCTTT; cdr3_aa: CSVGGGHLVGNTEAFF
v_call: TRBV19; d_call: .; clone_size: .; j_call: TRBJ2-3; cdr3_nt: TGTGCCAGTAGTAATGAGGACAGACTGGCTAGCACAGATACGCAGTATTTT; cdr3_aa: CASSNEDRLASTDTQYF
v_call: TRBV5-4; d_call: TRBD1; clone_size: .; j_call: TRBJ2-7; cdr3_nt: TGTGCCAGCAGCCCACTCCCGGGACAGGGATTGGGCACCTACGAGCAGTACTTC; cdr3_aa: CASSPLPGQGLGTYEQYF
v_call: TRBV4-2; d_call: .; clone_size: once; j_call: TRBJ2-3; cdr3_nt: TGTGCCAGCAGCCAAGATGTAGCGTCATATGGAGGAGATACGCAGTATTTT; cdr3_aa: CASSQDVASYGGDTQYF
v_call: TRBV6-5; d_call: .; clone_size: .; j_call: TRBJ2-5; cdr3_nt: TGTGCCAGCAGTTCCCGGGGCTGGGGAGAGACCCAGTACTTC; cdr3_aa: CASSSRGWGETQYF
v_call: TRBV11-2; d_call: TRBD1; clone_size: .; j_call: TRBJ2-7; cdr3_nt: TGTGCCAGCAGCTTACTTATATACCGGGACAGGAGCTCGGAGCAGTACTTC; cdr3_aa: CASSLLIYRDRSSEQYF
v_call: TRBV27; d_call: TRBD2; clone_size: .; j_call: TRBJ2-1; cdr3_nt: TGTGCCAGCAGTTTGACTAGCGGGAGGGGTAATGAGCAGTTCTTC; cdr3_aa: CASSLTSGRGNEQFF
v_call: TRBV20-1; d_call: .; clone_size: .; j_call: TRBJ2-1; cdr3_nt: TGCAGTGCTAGATTAGCCAATGAGCAGTTCTTC; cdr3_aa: CSARLANEQFF
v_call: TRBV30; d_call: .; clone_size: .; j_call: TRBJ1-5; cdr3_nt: TGTGCCTGGAGTGTACTAACAGACAATCAGCCCCAGCATTTT; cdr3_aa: CAWSVLTDNQPQHF
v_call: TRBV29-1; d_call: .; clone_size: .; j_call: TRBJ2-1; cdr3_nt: TGCAGCGTGGAACTCCTAGCCGGCTACAATGAGCAGTTCTTC; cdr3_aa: CSVELLAGYNEQFF
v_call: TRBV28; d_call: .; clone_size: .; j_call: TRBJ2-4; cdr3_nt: TGTGCCAGCACCCCGGGCCACAGTTCACTTGGCATTCAGTACTTC; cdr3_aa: CASTPGHSSLGIQYF
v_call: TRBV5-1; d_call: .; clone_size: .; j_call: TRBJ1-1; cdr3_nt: TGCGCCAGCAGCTTGTATCCGGGGGAAGGCCTTGAAGCTTTCTTT; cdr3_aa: CASSLYPGEGLEAFF
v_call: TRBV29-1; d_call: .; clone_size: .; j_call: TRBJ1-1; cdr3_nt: TGCAGCGTTGTTCGACCGGGGGTTGTTGAAGCTTTCTTT; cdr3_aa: CSVVRPGVVEAFF
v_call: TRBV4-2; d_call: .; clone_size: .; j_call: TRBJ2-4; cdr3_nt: TGTGCCAGCAGCCCTCCGGGCGGTGTGGACATTCAGTACTTC; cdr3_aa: CASSPPGGVDIQYF
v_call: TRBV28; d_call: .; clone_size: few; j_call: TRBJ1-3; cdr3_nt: TGTGCCAGCAGTTTGCGGACAGTCTCTGGAAACACCATATATTTT; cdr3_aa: CASSLRTVSGNTIYF
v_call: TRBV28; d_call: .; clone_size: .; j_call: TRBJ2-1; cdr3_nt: TGTGCCAGCAGCCTCGGGCTAGATCGGGATGAGCAGTTCTTC; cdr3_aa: CASSLGLDRDEQFF
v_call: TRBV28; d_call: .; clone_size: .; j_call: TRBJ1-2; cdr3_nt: TGTGCCAGCAGTTTATTTGGAGGGGGTGGCTACACCTTC; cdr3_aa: CASSLFGGGGYTF
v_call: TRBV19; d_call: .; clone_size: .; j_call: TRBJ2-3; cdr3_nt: TGTGCCAGTAGACCTCAAGGGGGGACGTATACGCAGTATTTT; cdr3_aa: CASRPQGGTYTQYF
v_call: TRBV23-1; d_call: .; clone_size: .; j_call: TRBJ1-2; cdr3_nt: TGCGCCAGCAGTCAATCGCTGGGGGGCTACACCTTC; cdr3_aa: CASSQSLGGYTF